A single sample is the source of the 23 T cell receptor beta chains below, sequenced in a study of blood T cell repertoires in COVID-19. This table comes from immunoSEQ multiplex PCR, and its TCRdb copy is limited to in-frame clones, with some not included. The sample holds approximately 150,000 clones, 65% to 85% seen once. Sequencing was done on a sample of peripheral blood. All receptors come from a woman older than 75 with acute or convalescent COVID-19.

V gene TRBV10-2 combines with J gene TRBJ1-1; TRBD1 matches 11 bases. J lost 1 base, V lost 6 bases, and 1 base had no gene match. The germline V gene encodes CDR1 WSHSY and CDR2 SAAADI. This CDR3 comprises 14 residues. As DNA, the CDR3 is TGCGCCAGCAGAGGACAGGGGGCGAACACTGAAGCTTTCTTT. Translating it yields CASRGQGANTEAFF.

V usage is TRBV5-5 and J usage is TRBJ1-5; 8 bases are shared with TRBD1. The germline V gene encodes CDR1 SGHKS and CDR2 YYEKEE (reference sequence). J gave up 4 bases and V 3 bases, and 3 bases lay outside the gene matches. This CDR3 is built from 14 residues. The chain's CDR3 is CASSYGTGNQPQHF. In DNA, the CDR3 is TGTGCCAGCAGCTATGGGACAGGAAATCAGCCCCAGCATTTT.

The chain uses TRBV5-5 and TRBJ1-1, with 8 positions matching TRBD1. There are 13 residues in the CDR3. The germline gives CDR1 SGHKS, CDR2 YYEKEE (reference sequence). Unmatched junction bases numbered 3, after V lost 5 bases and J lost 3 bases. CDR3 region: CASSKDRDTEAFF. The CDR3 nucleotides are TGTGCCAGCAGTAAGGACAGGGACACTGAAGCTTTCTTT.

This clone has a handful of counts. This rearrangement joins TRBV19 to TRBJ1-6, with a tentative D call TRBD1 (5 bases). The germline gives CDR1 LNHDA, CDR2 SQIVND (reference sequence). V was trimmed by 1 base and J by 7 bases, leaving 17 bases between them. This CDR3 is 17 amino acids long. CDR3 sequence: CASSIGLGGIRNSPLHF. The DNA of the CDR3 is TGTGCCAGTAGTATAGGACTGGGGGGGATTCGGAATTCACCCCTCCACTTT.

V usage is TRBV24-1 and J usage is TRBJ1-2; TRBD1 matches at 7 bases. The germline V gene encodes CDR1 KGHDR and CDR2 SFDVKD. The V gene end was trimmed by 10 bases and the J gene end by 6 bases; junction bases not matched to a gene: 4. The CDR3 runs to 11 residues. CDR3 amino acids: CATTGYNGYTF. CDR3 nucleotides: TGTGCCACGACAGGGTATAATGGCTACACCTTC.

This clone was counted only a few times. The rearrangement links TRBV5-6 to TRBJ1-1; TRBD1 agrees at 9 bases. Losses at the gene ends were 2 bases for V and 6 bases for J; bases not matched to a gene: 8. In germline, CDR1 is SGHDT, CDR2 YYEEEE. The CDR3 runs to 15 residues. CDR3 protein: CASSFLRGTGSEAFF. In nucleotides, the CDR3 is TGTGCCAGCAGCTTCCTTCGCGGGACAGGGTCTGAAGCTTTCTTT. The full variable domain, with the rest looked up from reference TRBV5-6 and TRBJ1-1, is DAGVTQSPTHLIKTRGQQVTLRCSPKSGHDTVSWYQQALGQGPQFIFQYYEEEERQRGNFPDRFSGHQFPNYSSELNVNALLLGDSALYLCASSFLRGTGSEAFFGQGTRLTVV.

This rearrangement joins TRBV6-5 to TRBJ2-7; tentative D call: TRBD1 (5 bases). Germline CDR1 reads MNHEY; CDR2 reads SVGAGI. The CDR3 is 16 residues long. Trimming took 2 bases from V and 9 from J, leaving 23 bases between them. In DNA form, the CDR3 reads TGTGCCAGCAGTTACACAGGCCCGACAGATTCTACGGGGCAGTACTTC. Translating gives CASSYTGPTDSTGQYF.

The genes are TRBV7-2 and TRBJ1-2; D may be TRBD1 (5 bases). V lost 4 bases to trimming and J lost 0 bases, with 15 bases between them. CDR1 is SGHTA and CDR2 is FQGNSA in the germline V gene. The CDR3 sequence is 16 residues long. This CDR3 reads CASSSELGEANYGYTF. DNA of the CDR3: TGTGCCAGCAGCTCAGAATTGGGGGAGGCTAACTATGGCTACACCTTC.

This clone occurred once. The chain uses TRBV14 and TRBJ1-3, with no clear D. Per germline, CDR1 SGHDN and CDR2 FVKESK. The CDR3 is made up of 18 amino acids. V gave up 1 base and J gave up 0 bases, with 16 bases separating them. DNA of the CDR3: TGTGCCAGCAGCCAAGTACCGGCGGGCAGCCTCTCTGGAAACACCATATATTTT. This gives the protein CASSQVPAGSLSGNTIYF.

The chain has TRBV5-5 and TRBJ1-5; TRBD1 matches at 9 bases. The CDR3 length is 17 residues. Germline CDR1 and CDR2: SGHKS and YYEKEE (reference sequence). Trimming at V came to 2 bases and at J to 5 bases, leaving 11 bases not matched to a gene. CDR3 nucleotide sequence: TGTGCCAGCAGCTTTGATCCGTGGACAGGGGATCATCAGCCCCAGCATTTT. This gives the protein CASSFDPWTGDHQPQHF. Full variable domain (rest looked up from reference TRBV5-5 and TRBJ1-5): DAGVTQSPTHLIKTRGQQVTLRCSPISGHKSVSWYQQVLGQGPQFIFQYYEKEERGRGNFPDRFSARQFPNYSSELNVNALLLGDSALYLCASSFDPWTGDHQPQHFGDGTRLSIL.

This chain links TRBV5-1 with TRBJ2-3; 8 positions match TRBD1. The CDR3 is made up of 16 amino acids. Germline lookup yields CDR1 SGHRS and CDR2 YFSETQ. After removal of 0 bases from V and 1 base from J, the junction contained 4 bases not matched to a gene. The CDR3 DNA reads TGCGCCAGCAGCTTGGAGGGCAGGGGGCGCACAGATACGCAGTATTTT. It yields the protein CASSLEGRGRTDTQYF.

V gene TRBV19 combines with J gene TRBJ2-1; 9 bases agree with TRBD1. The CDR3 has 14 amino acids. The V gene's germline CDR1 is LNHDA and CDR2 SQIVND (reference sequence). J gave up 7 bases and V 3 bases, and 4 bases lay outside the gene matches. The chain's CDR3 is CASSIGDRVNEQFF. Here the CDR3 DNA reads TGTGCCAGTAGTATCGGGGACAGGGTAAATGAGCAGTTCTTC.

The chain joins TRBV29-1 to TRBJ2-3, with 7 positions matching TRBD1. With V trimmed by 4 bases and J by 3 bases, 13 bases remained unmatched. Per germline, CDR1 SQVTM and CDR2 ANQGSEA. CDR3 length: 16 amino acids. The chain's CDR3 is CSVGTGEGLGTDTQYF. The CDR3 DNA reads as TGCAGCGTTGGGACAGGAGAGGGGCTGGGGACAGATACGCAGTATTTT.

The V gene is TRBV3-1 (or the pseudogene TRBV3-2), the J gene TRBJ1-1; 7 bases line up with TRBD1. V lost 5 bases to trimming and J lost 7 bases; unmatched junction nucleotides: 10. CDR3 length equals 14 residues. Germline CDR1 reads LGHDT; CDR2 reads YNNKEL (reference sequence). The CDR3 nucleotides are TGTGCCAGCAGCACCCGACAGGGAAGGGGTGAAGCTTTCTTT. Translated: CASSTRQGRGEAFF.

The V call is TRBV4-3, the J call TRBJ2-2; TRBD1 is a possible D gene (6 bases). The CDR3 contains 15 residues. Deletions cut 1 base from V and 6 bases from J, with 12 bases between. Per the germline V gene, CDR1 is LGHNA and CDR2 is YSLEER. The CDR3 DNA reads as TGCGCCAGCAGCCAAGCCATACAGGGCCCCGGGGAGCTGTTTTTT. Its protein is CASSQAIQGPGELFF.

This clone was counted ten times or more. The chain recombines TRBV5-3 with TRBJ1-5; possible D gene TRBD1, 5 bases. TRBV5-3 is labeled an ORF, and its function is uncertain. The V and J ends lost 4 bases and 4 bases respectively, with 18 bases between them. The CDR3 consists of 16 residues. The CDR3 nucleotides read TGTGCCAGAAGCCTCCCCCTGGCCGGGGGGAATCAGCCCCAGCATTTT. Amino acid sequence: CARSLPLAGGNQPQHF.

The chain is built from TRBV5-6 and TRBJ1-3; a weak D match, TRBD1 (6 bases). This CDR3 is 14 amino acids long. The germline V gene has CDR1 SGHDT and CDR2 YYEEEE. Trimming removed 5 bases at V and 0 bases at J, with 9 bases between. CDR3 bases: TGTGCCAGCAGACAACAGGGCTCTGGAAACACCATATATTTT. Its protein product is CASRQQGSGNTIYF.

The chain has TRBV4-3 and TRBJ1-1, with D possibly being TRBD1 (6 bases). V was shortened by 6 bases and J by 3 bases, with 17 bases between the two germline ends. CDR3 length equals 15 residues. Germline loops: CDR1 LGHNA, CDR2 YSLEER. The CDR3, as DNA: TGCGCCAGCAGTCGACGCAAATACAGGGACACTGAAGCTTTCTTT. Its translation: CASSRRKYRDTEAFF.

The chain combines TRBV5-8 with TRBJ1-6; possibly TRBD1 for D (5 bases). V was pared by 0 bases and J by 7 bases, with 11 bases between. The V gene's germline CDR1 is SGHTS and CDR2 YDEGEE. The length of the CDR3 is 15 residues. The CDR3 DNA reads TGTGCCAGCAGCTTGGTGCAGGGCATGAATTCACCCCTCCACTTT. Its translation is CASSLVQGMNSPLHF.

A remark on this clone: This CDR3 is missing its conserved last phenylalanine or tryptophan, likely due to a read error. No DNA is shown, since the ends of the CDR3 on it are uncertain; the CDR3 is the one TCRdb lists. V and J are TRBV14 and TRBJ2-7; the table's TRBD2 call for D was not verified on the DNA. Germline CDR1 SGHDN, CDR2 FVKESK. Ends included, the CDR3 has 12 residues. CDR3: CASSQQPGLAIY.

V usage is TRBV5-1 and J usage is TRBJ1-6, with unresolved D. V was shortened by 5 bases and J by 6 bases, with 15 bases between the two germline ends. This CDR3 spans 15 amino acids. CDR1 and CDR2 (germline): SGHRS, YFSETQ. CDR3 DNA: TGCGCCAGCAGGGAATTAAACGGGGTTAATTCACCCCTCCACTTT. Encoded protein: CASRELNGVNSPLHF. Using reference TRBV5-1 and TRBJ1-6 for the parts outside the CDR3, the full variable domain is KAGVTQTPRYLIKTRGQQVTLSCSPISGHRSVSWYQQTPGQGLQFLFEYFSETQRNKGNFPGRFSGRQFSNSRSEMNVSTLELGDSALYLCASRELNGVNSPLHFGNGTRLTVT.

This clone was observed once. V gene TRBV7-2 combines with J gene TRBJ2-3; D possibly corresponds to TRBD2 (6 bases). The CDR3 is 15 amino acids. Trimming pared 0 bases from V and 1 base from J, leaving 8 bases between. Germline CDR1 and CDR2: SGHTA and FQGNSA. The CDR3 DNA reads as TGTGCCAGCAGCTTAGCGCAGCGGGGCACAGATACGCAGTATTTT. It yields the protein CASSLAQRGTDTQYF.

The genes are TRBV9 and TRBJ1-5; the match to TRBD1 covers 7 bases. J lost 1 base, V lost 4 bases, and 5 bases had no gene match. This CDR3 contains 15 residues. The V gene's germline CDR1 is SGDLS and CDR2 YYNGEE. CDR3 amino acids: CASSPQGTSNQPQHF. The CDR3 coding sequence is TGTGCCAGCAGCCCACAGGGGACCAGCAATCAGCCCCAGCATTTT.